This T cell receptor (beta chain) was observed in a study of T cell responses to AZD1222 COVID-19 vaccine. Across the study: Second-dose schedules of about 4 or about 12 weeks were combined. Study-wide findings and caveats: Females outnumbered males among donors, who were mostly white British; clonal diversity was possibly underestimated. Baseline testing showed seropositivity in only six or seven AZD1222 recipients.

Clones were sequenced by immunoSEQ multiplex PCR, and TCRdb holds only the in-frame ones, with some missing. The repertoire includes about 70,000 clones, 85% of them detected once, and around 20% sits in the top ten. J lost 8 bases, V lost 5 bases, and 9 bases had no gene match. The germline V gene has CDR1 SGHTA and CDR2 FQGNSA. This CDR3 has 15 residues. As concerns this clone: Its antigen is unknown.

This TCR was recovered from an adult in good health. Specimen: peripheral blood, collected on day 0 of AZD1222 vaccination. The chain is built from TRBV7-2 and TRBJ1-4; TRBD1 matches at 9 bases. CDR3 DNA sequence: TGTGCCAGCAGCGCCAGGACAGGGGTGAGAGAAAAACTGTTTTTT. Protein product: CASSARTGVREKLFF.